This is a list of T cell receptor beta chains from one sample in a study of T cells in Graves' hyperthyroidism and ophthalmopathy. TCRdb reprocessed the multiplex PCR reads via MiXCR and lists one record per CDR3 protein. The sample holds about 460,000 distinct CDR3 sequences, under 25% seen once. The sample taken for sequencing was blood. These receptors were obtained from a woman aged 70-85 years with Graves' ophthalmopathy. Each CDR3 is given with its conserved first and last residue. A D gene is named only where the DNA matches it firmly. For some rows the clone size is stated as once, few or many, or as a class when expanded; others skip it.

CDR3,DNA,J,V,size,D
CASSIAEVGRGDEQYF,TGTGCCAGTAGTATAGCGGAGGTGGGCAGGGGTGACGAGCAGTACTTC,TRBJ2-7,TRBV19,NA,NA
CSALGQGGEQYF,TGCAGTGCTCTTGGACAGGGGGGCGAGCAGTACTTC,TRBJ2-7,TRBV20-1,many,TRBD1
CAISEQTGRTGELFF,TGTGCCATCAGTGAGCAGACAGGGCGAACCGGGGAGCTGTTTTTT,TRBJ2-2,TRBV10-3,few,TRBD1
CASSATRGVVPPLHF,TGTGCCAGCAGCGCCACCAGGGGAGTTGTGCCACCCCTCCACTTT,TRBJ1-6,TRBV11-2,NA,NA
CSARWLTAPNEAFF,TGCAGTGCTAGGTGGCTTACTGCGCCTAATGAAGCTTTCTTT,TRBJ1-1,TRBV20-1,few,NA
CASSPLAGGRETQYF,TGTGCCAGCAGTCCACTAGCGGGAGGGCGCGAGACCCAGTACTTC,TRBJ2-5,TRBV6-1,many,TRBD2
CAWTGGPGQPQHF,TGTGCCTGGACCGGGGGGCCGGGTCAGCCCCAGCATTTT,TRBJ1-5,TRBV30,few,NA
CASTDGYTEAFF,TGTGCCAGCACAGACGGGTACACTGAAGCTTTCTTT,TRBJ1-1,TRBV12-3/TRBV12-4,many,NA
CASSSGQGSTWGPRKTEAFF,TGTGCCAGCAGTTCCGGACAGGGGTCAACTTGGGGGCCGCGGAAAACTGAAGCTTTCTTT,TRBJ1-1,TRBV12-3/TRBV12-4,many,TRBD1
CASSNSGGTDQYF,TGTGCCAGCAGTAATAGTGGGGGCACTGACCAGTACTTC,TRBJ2-5,TRBV25-1,NA,NA
CASSSRTSGAIGELFF,TGTGCCAGCAGTTCCCGGACTAGCGGGGCTATCGGGGAGCTGTTTTTT,TRBJ2-2,TRBV7-9,NA,TRBD2